This T cell receptor beta chain emerged from a study of T cells after yellow fever vaccination. MiXCR, applied by TCRdb to the 5' RACE reads, yields one record per CDR3 protein. The sample shows fewer than 400,000 distinct CDR3 sequences, 6% to 8% of them seen only once. Deletions cut 3 bases from V and 0 bases from J, with 9 bases between. Germline CDR1 reads DFQATT; CDR2 reads SNEGSKA (reference sequence). This CDR3 region has 13 residues. Source: PBMCs, taken 5 days after the yellow fever booster vaccination. The chain carries TRBV20-1 and TRBJ2-7; D uncertain. The receptor was derived from a man between 25 and 39 years old who received the YFV17D yellow fever vaccine. The CDR3 reads CSASPVSSYEQYF. In nucleotides, the CDR3 is TGCAGTGCTAGTCCGGTGAGCTCCTACGAGCAGTACTTC.